A single sample gave rise to the 7 T cell receptor beta chains below, sequenced in a study of blood T cell repertoires in COVID-19. Profiling relied on immunoSEQ multiplex PCR, and the TCRdb table lists in-frame clones only, not all of them. Here the sample spans 60,000 to 90,000 clones, more than 70% being singletons. The sample consisted of peripheral blood. The source is a man between 60 and 70 years old with active or convalescent COVID-19.

This clone was seen once. The chain recombines TRBV11-2 with TRBJ2-1; TRBD1 matches at 9 bases. The CDR3 is 17 amino acids. Trimming removed 5 bases from V and 7 bases from J; junction bases left unmatched: 15. Germline assignment: CDR1 SGHAT and CDR2 FQNNGV. CDR3 protein: CASSPPPSGQGYNEQFF. In nucleotides, the CDR3 is TGTGCCAGCAGCCCCCCTCCGTCGGGACAGGGTTATAATGAGCAGTTCTTC.

This chain joins TRBV27 and TRBJ1-6, with 10 nucleotides matching TRBD1. V was clipped by 7 bases and J by 9 bases; unmatched bases: 12. The CDR3 is 16 residues long. Germline assignment: CDR1 MNHEY and CDR2 SMNVEV (reference sequence). CDR3 DNA sequence: TGTGCCAGCAAAATTCCGGGACAGGGGAAGGGTTCACCCCTCCACTTT. Amino acids: CASKIPGQGKGSPLHF.

The chain links TRBV7-2 to TRBJ1-4; 7 positions match TRBD1. With V trimmed by 6 bases and J by 3 bases, 7 bases remained unmatched. The CDR3 length is 15 residues. Germline CDR1 SGHTA, CDR2 FQGNSA. The CDR3: CASSPGQVPNEKLFF. As DNA, the CDR3 is TGTGCCAGCAGTCCTGGACAGGTCCCTAATGAAAAACTGTTTTTT.

This clone was recorded a few times. V usage is TRBV14 and J usage is TRBJ1-3; no clear D. The CDR3 runs 15 residues. Trimming shortened V by 4 bases and J by 0 bases, and 10 bases separated the two germline ends. CDR1 and CDR2 from the germline V gene are SGHDN and FVKESK. The CDR3 loop is CASSPGGFSGNTIYF. Here the CDR3 DNA reads TGTGCCAGCAGCCCCGGAGGATTCTCTGGAAACACCATATATTTT. Filled out from reference TRBV14 and TRBJ1-3, the complete variable domain reads EAGVTQFPSHSVIEKGQTVTLRCDPISGHDNLYWYRRVMGKEIKFLLHFVKESKQDESGMPNNRFLAERTGGTYSTLKVQPAELEDSGVYFCASSPGGFSGNTIYFGEGSWLTVV.

The chain couples TRBV11-2 to TRBJ2-3; D gene uncertain. Trimming pared 4 bases from V and 4 bases from J, leaving 12 bases between. CDR3 length: 14 residues. CDR1 is SGHAT and CDR2 is FQNNGV in the germline V gene. Written as DNA, the CDR3 is TGTGCCAGCAGCTCGACTCCCCACGCAGATACGCAGTATTTT. Translated: CASSSTPHADTQYF.

The CDR3 loop is CASSVGTGVGNSPLHF. CDR3 DNA: TGTGCCAGCAGCGTGGGTACAGGGGTGGGTAATTCACCCCTCCACTTT. This chain connects TRBV9 to TRBJ1-6; 7 nucleotides agree with TRBD1. The germline gives CDR1 SGDLS, CDR2 YYNGEE. The ends lost 2 bases at V and 6 bases at J; junction bases unmatched: 8. The CDR3 has 16 amino acids.

The chain joins TRBV24-1 to TRBJ2-1; 11 nucleotides line up with TRBD1. Germline loops: CDR1 KGHDR, CDR2 SFDVKD. The CDR3 covers 15 residues. The V segment lost 3 bases and the J segment 8 bases; nucleotides outside the gene matches: 5. CDR3: CATSDPGTGGHEQFF. Here the CDR3 DNA reads TGTGCCACCAGTGATCCTGGGACAGGGGGTCATGAGCAGTTCTTC.